This T cell receptor beta chain stems from a study of early T cells in non-severe SARS-CoV-2 infection. On the study more broadly: Chains were unpaired, as sequencing was done on bulk RNA from unsorted whole blood.

General study results and limits: In VDJdb matching, anti-spike CD8 responses were favored while private and CD4 specificities went missing.

This clonotype was observed a handful of times. Its antigen is undetermined. This CDR3 spans 16 amino acids. Germline V gene lookup returns CDR1 MNHEY and CDR2 SMNVEV (reference sequence). Deletions cut 5 bases from V and 0 bases from J, with 17 bases between. Individual cDNA molecules received unique molecular identifiers. TCRdb reanalysed the 5' RACE reads using MiXCR and keeps one entry per CDR3 protein. The sample gives roughly 100,000 distinct CDR3 sequences, approximately 14% of which show up once; about 6.1% is in the top ten. The V and J genes are TRBV27 and TRBJ2-7, with TRBD2 as a possible D gene (6 bases). The receptor comes from an adult who was a healthcare worker with PCR-confirmed SARS-CoV-2 infection or an uninfected control (not recorded which). Sequencing used whole blood. The CDR3 DNA reads as TGTGCCAGCAGTCCCGGGGGAGACCCAACCTCCTACGAGCAGTACTTC. Residues: CASSPGGDPTSYEQYF.